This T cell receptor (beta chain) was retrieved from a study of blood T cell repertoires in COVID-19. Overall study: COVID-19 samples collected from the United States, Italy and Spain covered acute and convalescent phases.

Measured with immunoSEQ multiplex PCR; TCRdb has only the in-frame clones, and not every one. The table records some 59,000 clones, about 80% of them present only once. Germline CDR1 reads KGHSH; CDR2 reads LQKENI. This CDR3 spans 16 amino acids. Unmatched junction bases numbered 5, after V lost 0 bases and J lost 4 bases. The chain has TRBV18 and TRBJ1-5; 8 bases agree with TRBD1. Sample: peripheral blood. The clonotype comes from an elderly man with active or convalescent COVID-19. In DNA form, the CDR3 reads TGTGCCAGCTCACCACCGAACAGGGGGGAGAATCAGCCCCAGCATTTT. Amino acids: CASSPPNRGENQPQHF.